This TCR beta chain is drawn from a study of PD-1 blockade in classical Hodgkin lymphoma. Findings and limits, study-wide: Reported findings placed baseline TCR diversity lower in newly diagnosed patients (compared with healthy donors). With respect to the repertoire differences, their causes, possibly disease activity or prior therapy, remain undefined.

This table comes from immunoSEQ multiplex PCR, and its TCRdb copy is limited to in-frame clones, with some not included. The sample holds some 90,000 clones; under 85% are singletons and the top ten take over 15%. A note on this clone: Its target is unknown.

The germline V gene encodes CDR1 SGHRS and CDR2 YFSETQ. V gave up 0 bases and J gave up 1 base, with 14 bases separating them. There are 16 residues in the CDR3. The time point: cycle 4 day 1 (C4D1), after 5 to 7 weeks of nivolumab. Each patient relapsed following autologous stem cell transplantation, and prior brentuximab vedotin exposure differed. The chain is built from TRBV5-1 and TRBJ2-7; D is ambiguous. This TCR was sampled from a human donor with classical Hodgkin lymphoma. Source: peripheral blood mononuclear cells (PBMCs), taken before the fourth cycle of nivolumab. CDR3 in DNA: TGCGCCAGCAGCTTGGCCGCGCCAGGCGAATCCTACGAGCAGTACTTC. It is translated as CASSLAAPGESYEQYF.